This T cell receptor beta chain was captured by sequencing in a study of blood T cells in healthy people across ages. Study-level results: Fewer expanded clones and more diversity marked long-lived versus aged donors. Underestimates were what the diversity estimates from one million T cells were considered to be.

A sample-barcoded 5' primer and a J-beta primer mix were used in a second PCR of roughly 6 to 11 cycles. TCRdb recomputed calls from the 5' RACE reads with MiXCR, one row per CDR3 protein. The sample includes about 290,000 distinct CDR3 sequences, less than 30% of them seen just once. Germline CDR1 LGHNA, CDR2 YSLEER. This CDR3 comprises 16 residues. V gave up 0 bases and J gave up 6 bases, with 18 bases separating them. The sample holds a few counts of this clonotype. The antigen remains unidentified. Isolation yielded PBMCs, at least 6 million per sample, in every case. This chain uses TRBV4-3 with TRBJ2-7; D is possibly TRBD2 (6 bases). This TCR was recovered from an older woman in good health. Material for sequencing was blood. The CDR3 region is CASSQDRALAGSEQYF. CDR3 bases: TGCGCCAGCAGCCAAGATCGTGCCCTCGCGGGGAGCGAGCAGTACTTC.